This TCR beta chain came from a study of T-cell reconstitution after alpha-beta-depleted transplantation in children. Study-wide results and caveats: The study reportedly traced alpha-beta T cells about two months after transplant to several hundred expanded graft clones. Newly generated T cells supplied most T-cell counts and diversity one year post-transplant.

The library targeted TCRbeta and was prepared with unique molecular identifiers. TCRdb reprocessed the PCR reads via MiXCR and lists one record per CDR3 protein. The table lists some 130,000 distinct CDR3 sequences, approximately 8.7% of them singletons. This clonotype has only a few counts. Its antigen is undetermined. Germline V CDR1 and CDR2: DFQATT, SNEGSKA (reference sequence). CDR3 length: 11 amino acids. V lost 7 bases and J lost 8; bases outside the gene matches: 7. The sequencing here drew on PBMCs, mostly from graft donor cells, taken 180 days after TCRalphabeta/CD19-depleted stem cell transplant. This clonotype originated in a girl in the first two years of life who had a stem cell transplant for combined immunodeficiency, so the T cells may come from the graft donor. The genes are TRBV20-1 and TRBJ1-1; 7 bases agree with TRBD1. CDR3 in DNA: TGCAGTGGAAGGACAGGAGGGGAAGCTTTCTTT. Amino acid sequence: CSGRTGGEAFF.